This T cell receptor beta chain was obtained from a study of T-cell memory formation after mild COVID-19. Overall study context: Clusters were largely donor specific. Regarding the study as a whole: The appearance of some responding clones in pre-infection memory suggested that cross-reactive memory joined.

This clonotype turned up a few times. The antigen remains unidentified. Libraries for TCRalpha and TCRbeta carried sample barcodes and unique molecular identifiers via 5'RACE. MiXCR, run by TCRdb on the 5' RACE reads, gives a single entry per CDR3 protein. The sample includes about 140,000 distinct CDR3 sequences, under 30% seen only once; the top ten take roughly 24%. The germline V gene encodes CDR1 SGHVS and CDR2 FQNEAQ. The ends lost 3 bases at V and 9 bases at J; junction bases unmatched: 14. The CDR3 runs to 17 residues. Sequences were obtained from PBMCs or a T cell subset sorted from them (not recorded which). The chain is built from TRBV7-8 and TRBJ2-4, with 10 bases fitting TRBD2. This receptor was obtained from an adult woman who had mild COVID-19 (a few samples of this study predate the infection). Cell type and time point are not known. CDR3 bases: TGTGCCAGCAGCTTTTGGATAGCGGGAGGCGGAGTAAGCATTCAGTACTTC. Its translation is CASSFWIAGGGVSIQYF.